This is a list of T cell receptor beta chains from one sample in a study of cytomegalovirus exposure and HLA in healthy donors. Measured with immunoSEQ multiplex PCR; TCRdb has only the in-frame clones, and not every one. Of roughly 180,000 clones in the sample, about 80% were seen once. The sample consisted of PBMCs. These receptors all stem from a woman aged 18-29 years in good health and CMV-seropositive. CDR3s include the opening cysteine and the closing phenylalanine or tryptophan. The D gene is left open where the match is weak. The listing skips clone size in some rows; elsewhere it reads once, few, many or a size class.

J,size,V,length,D,CDR3,DNA
TRBJ2-6,many,TRBV4-1,16,NA,CASSQVVGAGANVLTF,TGCGCCAGCAGCCAAGTAGTAGGGGCTGGGGCCAACGTCCTGACTTTC
TRBJ1-2,NA,TRBV11-2,14,NA,CASRKPGHDYGYTF,TGTGCCTCCCGAAAACCGGGACACGACTATGGCTACACCTTC
TRBJ1-6,NA,TRBV6-5,15,NA,CASGRAGAGDSPLHF,TGTGCCAGCGGACGGGCAGGGGCTGGGGATTCACCCCTCCACTTT
TRBJ1-2,NA,TRBV19,13,NA,CASSFNRDGGYTF,TGTGCCAGTAGTTTCAACAGGGACGGTGGCTACACCTTC
TRBJ1-4,NA,TRBV6-1,15,NA,CASTRDLSTNEKLFF,TGTGCCAGCACCCGGGATTTATCAACTAATGAAAAACTGTTTTTT
TRBJ2-1,once,TRBV10-1,13,NA,CASSDYGSDEQFF,TGCGCCAGCAGTGATTACGGTTCGGATGAGCAGTTCTTC
TRBJ2-7,NA,TRBV5-1,14,TRBD1,CASSLETGAREQYF,TGCGCCAGCAGCTTGGAAACAGGGGCGCGCGAGCAGTACTTC
TRBJ2-7,NA,TRBV27,16,TRBD1,CASSRLDRGRSYEQYF,TGTGCCAGCAGTCGCCTGGACAGGGGACGCTCTTACGAGCAGTACTTC
TRBJ2-3,NA,TRBV6-1,16,TRBD2,CASSKAAGGQTDTQYF,TGTGCCAGCAGTAAAGCAGCGGGGGGGCAAACAGATACGCAGTATTTT
TRBJ2-1,NA,TRBV2,13,NA,CASSVTAGNEQFF,TGTGCCAGCAGTGTAACAGCTGGGAATGAGCAGTTCTTC
TRBJ2-2,NA,TRBV6-5,15,NA,CASSRVNPNTGELFF,TGTGCCAGCAGCCGCGTCAACCCGAACACCGGGGAGCTGTTTTTT
TRBJ2-7,NA,TRBV28,15,TRBD2,CASSFGGEDSYEQYF,TGTGCCAGCAGTTTTGGGGGGGAGGATTCCTACGAGCAGTACTTC
TRBJ2-7,NA,TRBV20-1,11,NA,CSATSAYEQYF,TGCAGTGCCACCTCGGCCTACGAGCAGTACTTC
TRBJ1-2,NA,TRBV5-5,13,TRBD1,CASSYWTGDGYTF,TGTGCCAGCAGTTATTGGACAGGGGACGGCTACACCTTC
TRBJ1-1,NA,TRBV5-1,14,NA,CASSLPGLNTEAFF,TGCGCCAGCAGCTTACCAGGGTTGAACACTGAAGCTTTCTTT
TRBJ2-5,NA,TRBV4-1,15,TRBD2,CASSRTSGGEETQYF,TGCGCCAGCAGCCGCACTAGCGGGGGGGAAGAGACCCAGTACTTC
TRBJ1-3,NA,TRBV5-4,13,NA,CASSLRGGNTIYF,TGTGCCAGCAGCTTAAGGGGTGGAAACACCATATATTTT
TRBJ1-5,once,TRBV7-2,14,TRBD1,CASSLEGAYQPQHF,TGTGCCAGCAGCTTAGAGGGGGCTTATCAGCCCCAGCATTTT
TRBJ2-5,NA,TRBV5-1,14,TRBD2,CASSFASGQETQYF,TGCGCCAGCAGCTTCGCTAGCGGACAAGAGACCCAGTACTTC
TRBJ2-3,NA,TRBV6-1,14,NA,CASSEVPSTDTQYF,TGTGCCAGCAGTGAAGTCCCTAGCACAGATACGCAGTATTTT
TRBJ2-3,NA,TRBV6-4,15,TRBD2,CASSQTSGGADTQYF,TGTGCCAGCAGCCAGACTAGCGGGGGCGCAGATACGCAGTATTTT
TRBJ1-2,NA,TRBV4-3,16,NA,CASSQGTGPQGDGYTF,TGCGCCAGCAGCCAAGGAACCGGACCACAAGGGGATGGCTACACCTTC
TRBJ1-1,NA,TRBV7-8,15,NA,CASSLITGSRTEAFF,TGTGCCAGCAGCTTAATAACAGGTTCGCGAACTGAAGCTTTCTTT
TRBJ1-3,NA,TRBV7-2,15,TRBD1,CASSTQPGQGHTIYF,TGTGCCAGCAGCACCCAACCCGGACAGGGGCACACCATATATTTT
TRBJ1-1,NA,TRBV7-3,13,NA,CASSLGGGTEAFF,TGTGCCAGCAGCCTCGGGGGGGGGACTGAAGCTTTCTTT
TRBJ2-2,few,TRBV2,17,TRBD2,CASKGLAGGRAPGELFF,TGTGCCAGCAAGGGACTAGCGGGGGGTAGAGCCCCCGGGGAGCTGTTTTTT
TRBJ1-2,NA,TRBV7-9,16,TRBD1,CASSPTSGQGDYGYTF,TGTGCCAGCAGCCCAACCTCGGGACAGGGTGACTATGGCTACACCTTC
TRBJ1-2,NA,TRBV28,15,NA,CASSLLGPPFSGYTF,TGTGCCAGCAGTTTACTAGGCCCGCCCTTCAGCGGCTACACCTTC
TRBJ1-5,NA,TRBV15,15,TRBD1,CATRKGAGGNQPQHF,TGTGCCACCAGGAAGGGGGCTGGAGGCAATCAGCCCCAGCATTTT
TRBJ2-7,NA,TRBV11-2,13,TRBD2,CASRLAEYYEQYF,TGTGCCAGCAGACTAGCGGAGTACTACGAGCAGTACTTC
TRBJ2-2,once,TRBV6-5,14,NA,CASRDKWNTGELFF,TGTGCCAGCAGAGACAAATGGAACACCGGGGAGCTGTTTTTT
TRBJ2-7,few,TRBV11-2,17,TRBD2,CASSLILAAGGRYEQYF,TGTGCCAGCAGCTTAATTTTAGCAGCGGGGGGGCGCTACGAGCAGTACTTC
TRBJ2-1,NA,TRBV6-1,14,TRBD2,CASTRSGGLDEQFF,TGTGCCAGCACCCGCTCGGGGGGGCTTGATGAGCAGTTCTTC
TRBJ1-2,NA,TRBV7-9,13,NA,CASSLGGQGRYTF,TGTGCCAGCAGCCTCGGGGGGCAGGGGCGCTACACCTTC